Only a few counts were recorded for the clone carrying this TCR beta chain. Germline V gives CDR1 SGHRS, CDR2 YFSETQ. There are 14 residues in the CDR3. Losses at the gene ends were 4 bases for V and 7 bases for J; bases not matched to a gene: 5. For the second PCR, which ran for about 6 to 11 cycles, a sample-barcoded 5' primer and a J-beta primer mix were used. One entry per CDR3 protein results from TCRdb running MiXCR on the 5' RACE reads. The sample comprises about 640,000 distinct CDR3 sequences, approximately 50% of which are singletons, and over 30% rests with the top ten. The data are from a study of blood T cells in healthy people across ages. Ranging in age from roughly 6 to 90, the donors were healthy Caucasian individuals from Russia.

The V and J genes are TRBV5-1 and TRBJ2-3; 11 bases are shared with TRBD2. Sequenced sample: blood. This TCR came from a man aged 55-75 years in good health. The CDR3 loop is CASSPLAGGHTQYF. In nucleotides, the CDR3 is TGCGCCAGCAGCCCATTAGCGGGGGGGCATACGCAGTATTTT.